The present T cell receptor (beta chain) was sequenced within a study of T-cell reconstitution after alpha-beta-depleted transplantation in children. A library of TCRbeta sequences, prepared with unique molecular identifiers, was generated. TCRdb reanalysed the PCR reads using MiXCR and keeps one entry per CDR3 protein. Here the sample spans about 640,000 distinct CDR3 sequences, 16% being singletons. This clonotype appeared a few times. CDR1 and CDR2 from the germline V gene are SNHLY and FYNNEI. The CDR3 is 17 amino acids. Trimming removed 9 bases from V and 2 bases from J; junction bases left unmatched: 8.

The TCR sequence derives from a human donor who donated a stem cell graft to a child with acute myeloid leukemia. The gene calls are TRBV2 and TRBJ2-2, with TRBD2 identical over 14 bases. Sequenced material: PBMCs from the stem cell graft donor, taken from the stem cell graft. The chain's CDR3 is CARKRLAGGLNTGELFF. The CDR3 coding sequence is TGTGCCAGGAAACGACTAGCGGGGGGGCTCAACACCGGGGAGCTGTTTTTT.